Listed below are T cell receptor beta chains from one sample, sequenced in a study of shared clonotypes between healthy human individuals. Profiling relied on immunoSEQ multiplex PCR, and the TCRdb table lists in-frame clones only, not all of them. The data contain around 2.1 million clones, roughly 91% of them singletons. Sequencing was performed on naive CD8+ T cells from PBMCs. All receptors derive from a young man in good health. Some clones in this sample may be carry-over from other donors' samples. CDR3s include the opening cysteine and the closing phenylalanine or tryptophan. Each record gives: V gene, J gene, D gene, clone size, CDR3 DNA, CDR3 protein. The D gene is left open where the match is weak. Rows give clone size only sometimes, using once, few, many, or a class for an expanded clone.

>TRBV27|TRBJ1-1|-|few
TGTGCCAGCAGTTTGGGGGCCTCGATGAACACTGAAGCTTTCTTT
CASSLGASMNTEAFF
>TRBV9|TRBJ1-3|-|-
TGTGCCAGCAGCGTATGGGACCAGAGCTCTGGAAACACCATATATTTT
CASSVWDQSSGNTIYF
>TRBV9|TRBJ2-5|-|-
TGTGCCAGCAGCGTATCGGGGGCCCTTGAGACCCAGTACTTC
CASSVSGALETQYF
>TRBV7-2|TRBJ1-2|-|-
TGTGCCAGCAGCTTGAACCGGGATCCTTATGGCTACACCTTC
CASSLNRDPYGYTF
>TRBV27|TRBJ2-7|-|-
TGTGCCAGCAGTTTTGGGGGCTACGAGCAGTACTTC
CASSFGGYEQYF
>TRBV5-5|TRBJ1-1|-|-
TGTGCCAGCAGCTTGGTAGGGGGGCGCGGTGAAGCTTTCTTT
CASSLVGGRGEAFF
>TRBV19|TRBJ1-5|-|few
TGTGCCAGTAGTATCCGGGGCAACAATCAGCCCCAGCATTTT
CASSIRGNNQPQHF
>TRBV19|TRBJ2-1|-|-
TGTGCCAGTAGTATCGGATTACAGGGACGGGAGCAGTTCTTC
CASSIGLQGREQFF
>TRBV19|TRBJ1-1|TRBD1|-
TGTGCCAGTAGTATAGATGGCAGCAGGGGGCGGGACACTGAAGCTTTCTTT
CASSIDGSRGRDTEAFF
>TRBV10-1|TRBJ2-2|-|-
TGCGCCAGCAGTGGCTCCTCAGCGAACACCGGGGAGCTGTTTTTT
CASSGSSANTGELFF
>TRBV6-5|TRBJ1-1|-|-
TGTGCCAGCCAGCTCGTGGGGCAGAACACTGAAGCTTTCTTT
CASQLVGQNTEAFF
>TRBV29-1|TRBJ2-2|TRBD1|-
TGCAGCGTTTCCCTCGGGACAGCGAACACCGGGGAGCTGTTTTTT
CSVSLGTANTGELFF
>TRBV7-9|TRBJ2-2|-|once
TGTGCCACGGCGGGCTCGAACACCGGGGAGCTGTTTTTT
CATAGSNTGELFF
>TRBV7-8|TRBJ1-2|TRBD1|-
TGTGCCAGCAGCCCAGAGGGACAGGGGACCTATGGCTACACCTTC
CASSPEGQGTYGYTF
>TRBV28|TRBJ2-7|TRBD1|-
TGTGCCAGCAGGTTGGACAGGGGCCCCTACGAGCAGTACTTC
CASRLDRGPYEQYF
>TRBV10-3|TRBJ2-1|TRBD2|-
TGTGCCATCAGAGGGACTAGCGGGTCCCTCTACAATGAGCAGTTCTTC
CAIRGTSGSLYNEQFF
>TRBV15|TRBJ1-1|-|-
TGTGCCACCCGGACGGGCATGAACACTGAAGCTTTCTTT
CATRTGMNTEAFF
>TRBV9|TRBJ2-1|-|-
TGTGCCAGCAGCCCCCCGACAGATTACAATGAGCAGTTCTTC
CASSPPTDYNEQFF
>TRBV10-2|TRBJ2-2|-|few
TGCGCCAGCACGCTTACGAACACCGGGGAGCTGTTTTTT
CASTLTNTGELFF
>TRBV4-3|TRBJ2-7|-|once
TGCGCCAGCAGCCAAGGGGACTCTTCCTTGGACGAGCAGTACTTC
CASSQGDSSLDEQYF
>TRBV4-1|TRBJ2-1|TRBD2|-
TGCGCCAGCAGCAAAGTTGGGGGAGGGGCAGGTACAAGCTTTGAGCAGTTCTTC
CASSKVGGGAGTSFEQFF
>TRBV5-4|TRBJ2-7|TRBD1|-
TGTGCCAGCAGCTCAAGAGGGACAGGGGCCGAGCAGTACTTC
CASSSRGTGAEQYF
>TRBV25-1|TRBJ2-2|-|-
TGTGCCAGCAGTCTTAGGACAGCTCCAACCGGGGAGCTGTTTTTT
CASSLRTAPTGELFF
>TRBV15|TRBJ2-6|TRBD2|-
TGTGCCACCAGCCCTCCCGGGAGGGACTCTGGGGCCAACGTCCTGACTTTC
CATSPPGRDSGANVLTF
>TRBV19|TRBJ2-1|-|-
TGTGCCAGTAGTATTAGGAACAGGCACAATGAGCAGTTCTTC
CASSIRNRHNEQFF
>TRBV27|TRBJ2-3|TRBD2|-
TGTGCCAGCAGTTTATTAGTTTATACGGGAGGTCCCACAGATACGCAGTATTTT
CASSLLVYTGGPTDTQYF
>TRBV27|TRBJ1-1|TRBD1|-
TGTGCCAGCAGTATACAGGGGTTTCACACTGAAGCTTTCTTT
CASSIQGFHTEAFF
>TRBV7-6|TRBJ2-3|TRBD2|-
TGTGCCAGCAGCTCCCTAGCGGGAGACGCAGATACGCAGTATTTT
CASSSLAGDADTQYF
>TRBV28|TRBJ1-1|-|-
TGTGCCAGCTTACTCCGACAGGCTGACACTGAAGCTTTCTTT
CASLLRQADTEAFF
>TRBV21-1|TRBJ2-7|-|-
TGTGCCAGCAGCAAGGGTCGTTTGGCAGGGGGCGACGAGCAGTACTTC
CASSKGRLAGGDEQYF
>TRBV7-9|TRBJ2-5|TRBD2|-
TGTGCCAGCAGCCATATCGCGGGAGCAGGGGAGACCCAGTACTTC
CASSHIAGAGETQYF
>TRBV7-8|TRBJ2-1|TRBD2|-
TGTGCCAGCAGCGAAGCGGGAGGTTCCTACAATGAGCAGTTCTTC
CASSEAGGSYNEQFF
>TRBV6-5|TRBJ2-7|TRBD2|-
TGTGCCAGCAGTTCGACGTCGGGACTAGCGGGCGAGCAGTACTTC
CASSSTSGLAGEQYF
>TRBV2|TRBJ2-5|-|-
TGTGCCAGCAGTGAGGTACAGGCGGTCCAAGAGACCCAGTACTTC
CASSEVQAVQETQYF
>TRBV13|TRBJ2-1|-|-
TGTGCCAGCAGCTTAGTGACGGAGGGGCTCGAATACAATGAGCAGTTCTTC
CASSLVTEGLEYNEQFF
>TRBV5-1|TRBJ2-1|TRBD2|-
TGCGCCAGCATAGGGGAGACTAGCGGCAAGATTGGCCCCTACAATGAGCAGTTCTTC
CASIGETSGKIGPYNEQFF
>TRBV27|TRBJ1-1|TRBD1|-
TGTGCCAGCAGTTTAAGGGGGCTGAACACTGAAGCTTTCTTT
CASSLRGLNTEAFF
>TRBV7-9|TRBJ2-2|-|-
TGTGCCAGCAGCTTATTGGCCGGGGAGCTGTTTTTT
CASSLLAGELFF
>TRBV28|TRBJ2-7|-|once
TGTGCCAGCAGCCCGACGTGGCAGGGAGAAAATGGCTACGAGCAGTACTTC
CASSPTWQGENGYEQYF
>TRBV28|TRBJ1-6|-|-
TGTGCCAGCAGTTTATGGGCCAGGCGGGCGAGCTCCCTCCACTTT
CASSLWARRASSLHF